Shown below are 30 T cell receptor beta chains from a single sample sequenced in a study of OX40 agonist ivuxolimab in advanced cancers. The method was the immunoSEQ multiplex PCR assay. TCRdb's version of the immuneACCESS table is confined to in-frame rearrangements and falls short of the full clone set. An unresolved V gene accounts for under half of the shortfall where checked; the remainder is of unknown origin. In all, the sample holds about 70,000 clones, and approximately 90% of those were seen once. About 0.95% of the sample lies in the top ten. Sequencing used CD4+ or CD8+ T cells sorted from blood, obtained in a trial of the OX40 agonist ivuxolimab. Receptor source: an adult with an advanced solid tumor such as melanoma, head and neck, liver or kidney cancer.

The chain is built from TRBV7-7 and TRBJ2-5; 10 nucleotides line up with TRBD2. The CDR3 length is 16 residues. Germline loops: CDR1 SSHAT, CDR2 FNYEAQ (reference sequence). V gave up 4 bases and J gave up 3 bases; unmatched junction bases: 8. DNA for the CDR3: TGTGCCAGCAGCTCGTCCGGACTAGCGGCAAAAGAGACCCAGTACTTC. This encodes CASSSSGLAAKETQYF.

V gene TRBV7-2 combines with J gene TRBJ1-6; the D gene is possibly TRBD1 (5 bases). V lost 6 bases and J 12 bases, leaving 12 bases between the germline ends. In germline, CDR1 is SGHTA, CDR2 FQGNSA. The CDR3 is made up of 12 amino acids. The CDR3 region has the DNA TGTGCCAGCAGTCTAGCAGGGAAACCCCTCCACTTT. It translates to CASSLAGKPLHF.

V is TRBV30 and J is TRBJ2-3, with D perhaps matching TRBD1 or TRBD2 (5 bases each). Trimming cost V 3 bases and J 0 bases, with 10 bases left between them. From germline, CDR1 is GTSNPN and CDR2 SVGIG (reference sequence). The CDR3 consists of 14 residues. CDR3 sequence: CAWRGVASTDTQYF. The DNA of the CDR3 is TGTGCCTGGAGGGGGGTCGCTAGCACAGATACGCAGTATTTT.

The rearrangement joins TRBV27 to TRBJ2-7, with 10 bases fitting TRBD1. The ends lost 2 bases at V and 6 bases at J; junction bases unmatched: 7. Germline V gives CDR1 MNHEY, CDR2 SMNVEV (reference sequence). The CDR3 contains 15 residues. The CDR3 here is CASSLLGTGASEQYF. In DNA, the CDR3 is TGTGCCAGCAGTTTACTTGGGACAGGGGCTAGCGAGCAGTACTTC.

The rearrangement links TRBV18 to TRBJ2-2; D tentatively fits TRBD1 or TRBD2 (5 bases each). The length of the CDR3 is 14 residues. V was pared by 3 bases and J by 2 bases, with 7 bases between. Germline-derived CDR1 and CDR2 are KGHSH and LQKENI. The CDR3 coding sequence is TGTGCCAGCTCACCGGGGACCAACACCGGGGAGCTGTTTTTT. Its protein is CASSPGTNTGELFF.

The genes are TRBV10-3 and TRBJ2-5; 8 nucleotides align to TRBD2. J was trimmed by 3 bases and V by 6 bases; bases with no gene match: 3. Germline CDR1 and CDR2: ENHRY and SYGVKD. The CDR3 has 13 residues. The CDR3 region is CAIRGAGEETQYF. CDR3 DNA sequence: TGTGCCATCAGGGGAGCGGGGGAAGAGACCCAGTACTTC.

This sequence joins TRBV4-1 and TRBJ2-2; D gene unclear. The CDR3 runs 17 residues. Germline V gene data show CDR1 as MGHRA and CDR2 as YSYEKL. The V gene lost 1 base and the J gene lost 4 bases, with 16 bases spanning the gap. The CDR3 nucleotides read TGCGCCAGCAGCCAAGTGCAGGTTAAGACCACCACCGGGGAGCTGTTTTTT. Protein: CASSQVQVKTTTGELFF.

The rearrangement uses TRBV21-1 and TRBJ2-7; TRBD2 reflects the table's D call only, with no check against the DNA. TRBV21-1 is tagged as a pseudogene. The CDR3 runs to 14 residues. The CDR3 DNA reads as TGTGCCAGCAGCCCCCCGTGGACTTTCGGTTTTCAGTACTTC. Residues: CASSPPWTFGFQYF.

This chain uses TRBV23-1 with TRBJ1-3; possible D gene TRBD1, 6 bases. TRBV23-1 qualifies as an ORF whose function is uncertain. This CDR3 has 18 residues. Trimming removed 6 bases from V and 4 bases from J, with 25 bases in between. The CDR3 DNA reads TGCGCCAGCAGCCCCACCCTCCCCTGGGCAGGGGACGGAAACACCATATATTTT. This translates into CASSPTLPWAGDGNTIYF.

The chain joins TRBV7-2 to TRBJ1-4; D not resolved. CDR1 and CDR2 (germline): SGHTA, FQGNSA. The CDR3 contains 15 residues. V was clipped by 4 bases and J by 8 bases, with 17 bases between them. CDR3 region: CASSSQTGLGEKLFF. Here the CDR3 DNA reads TGTGCCAGCAGCTCACAGACCGGTTTAGGAGAAAAACTGTTTTTT.

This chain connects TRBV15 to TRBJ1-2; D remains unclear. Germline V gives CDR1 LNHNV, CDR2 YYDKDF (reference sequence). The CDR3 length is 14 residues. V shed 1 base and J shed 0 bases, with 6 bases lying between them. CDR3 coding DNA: TGTGCCACCAGCAGAGCCGGGTCTAACTATGGCTACACCTTC. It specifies CATSRAGSNYGYTF.

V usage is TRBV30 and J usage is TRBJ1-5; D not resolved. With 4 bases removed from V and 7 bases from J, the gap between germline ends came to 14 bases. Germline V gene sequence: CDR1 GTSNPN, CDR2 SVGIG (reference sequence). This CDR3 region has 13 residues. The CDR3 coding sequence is TGTGCCTGGAATAATGACCTCGGGCAGCCCCAGCATTTT. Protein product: CAWNNDLGQPQHF.

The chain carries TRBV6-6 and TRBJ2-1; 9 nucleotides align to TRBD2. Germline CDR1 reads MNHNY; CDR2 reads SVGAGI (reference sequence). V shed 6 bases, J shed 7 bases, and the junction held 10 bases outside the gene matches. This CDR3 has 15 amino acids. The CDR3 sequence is CASRATGGGANEQFF. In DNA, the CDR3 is TGTGCCAGCAGGGCGACTGGCGGGGGGGCTAATGAGCAGTTCTTC.

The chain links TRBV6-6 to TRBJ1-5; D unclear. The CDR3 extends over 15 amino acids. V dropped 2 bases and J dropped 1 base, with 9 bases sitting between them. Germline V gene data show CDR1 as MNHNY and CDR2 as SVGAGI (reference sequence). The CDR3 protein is CASSYTSGSNQPQHF. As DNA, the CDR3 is TGTGCCAGCAGTTACACCTCCGGGAGCAATCAGCCCCAGCATTTT.

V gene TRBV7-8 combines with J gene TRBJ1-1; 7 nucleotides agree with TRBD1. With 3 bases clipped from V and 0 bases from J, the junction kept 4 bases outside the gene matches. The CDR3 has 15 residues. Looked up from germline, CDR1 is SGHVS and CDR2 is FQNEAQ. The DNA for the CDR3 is TGTGCCAGCAGCTTCAGGGGGACGATGAACACTGAAGCTTTCTTT. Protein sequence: CASSFRGTMNTEAFF.

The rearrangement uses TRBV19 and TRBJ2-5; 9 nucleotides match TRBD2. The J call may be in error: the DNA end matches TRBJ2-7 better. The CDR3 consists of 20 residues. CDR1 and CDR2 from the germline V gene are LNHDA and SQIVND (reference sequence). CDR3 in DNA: TGTGCCAGTAGTACCCTTTTAGCGGGGGCTTGTGCAATACAATCCTACGAGCAGTACTTC. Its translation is CASSTLLAGACAIQSYEQYF.

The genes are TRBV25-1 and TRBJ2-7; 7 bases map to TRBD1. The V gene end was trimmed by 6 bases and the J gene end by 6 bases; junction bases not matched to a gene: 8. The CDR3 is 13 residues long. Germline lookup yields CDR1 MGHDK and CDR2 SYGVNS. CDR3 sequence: CASSPGEGAEQYF. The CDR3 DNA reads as TGTGCCAGCAGCCCGGGCGAGGGGGCCGAGCAGTACTTC.

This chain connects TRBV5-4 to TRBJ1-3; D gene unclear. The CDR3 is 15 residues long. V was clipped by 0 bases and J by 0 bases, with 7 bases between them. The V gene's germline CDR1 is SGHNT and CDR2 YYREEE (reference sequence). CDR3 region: CASSLDRFSGNTIYF. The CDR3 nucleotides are TGTGCCAGCAGCTTGGATAGGTTCTCTGGAAACACCATATATTTT.

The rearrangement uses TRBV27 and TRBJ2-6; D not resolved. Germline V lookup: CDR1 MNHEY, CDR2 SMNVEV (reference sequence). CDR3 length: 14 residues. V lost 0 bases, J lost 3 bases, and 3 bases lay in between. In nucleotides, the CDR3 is TGTGCCAGCAGTTTATCGTATGGGGCCAACGTCCTGACTTTC. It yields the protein CASSLSYGANVLTF.

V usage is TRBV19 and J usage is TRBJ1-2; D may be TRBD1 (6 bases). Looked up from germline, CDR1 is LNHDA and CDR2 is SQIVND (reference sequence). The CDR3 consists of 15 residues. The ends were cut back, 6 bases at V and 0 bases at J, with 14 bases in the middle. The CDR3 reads CASRSDRTANYGYTF. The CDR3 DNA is TGTGCCAGTAGATCAGACAGGACCGCTAACTATGGCTACACCTTC.

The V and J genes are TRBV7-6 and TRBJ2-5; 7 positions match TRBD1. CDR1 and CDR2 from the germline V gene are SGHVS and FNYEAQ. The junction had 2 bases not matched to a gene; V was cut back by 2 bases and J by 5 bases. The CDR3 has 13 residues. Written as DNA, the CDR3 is TGTGCCAGCAGCTTAAACAGGGGTGAGACCCAGTACTTC. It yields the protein CASSLNRGETQYF.

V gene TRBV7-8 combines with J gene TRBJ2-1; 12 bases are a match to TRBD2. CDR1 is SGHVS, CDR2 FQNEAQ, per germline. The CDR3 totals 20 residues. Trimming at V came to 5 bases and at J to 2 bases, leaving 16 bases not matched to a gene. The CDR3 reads CASSELMTSGGLSPYNEQFF. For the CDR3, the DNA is TGTGCCAGCAGCGAACTTATGACTAGCGGGGGACTCAGCCCCTACAATGAGCAGTTCTTC.

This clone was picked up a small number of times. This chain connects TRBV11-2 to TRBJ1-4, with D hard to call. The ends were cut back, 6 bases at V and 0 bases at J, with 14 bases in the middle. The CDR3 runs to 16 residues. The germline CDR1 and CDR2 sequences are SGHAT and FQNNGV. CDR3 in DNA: TGTGCCAGCAGAGTGCCAGTCGGGGCAACTAATGAAAAACTGTTTTTT. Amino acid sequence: CASRVPVGATNEKLFF. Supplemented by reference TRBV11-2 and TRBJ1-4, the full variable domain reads EAGVAQSPRYKIIEKRQSVAFWCNPISGHATLYWYQQILGQGPKLLIQFQNNGVVDDSQLPKDRFSAERLKGVDSTLKIQPAKLEDSAVYLCASRVPVGATNEKLFFGSGTQLSVL.

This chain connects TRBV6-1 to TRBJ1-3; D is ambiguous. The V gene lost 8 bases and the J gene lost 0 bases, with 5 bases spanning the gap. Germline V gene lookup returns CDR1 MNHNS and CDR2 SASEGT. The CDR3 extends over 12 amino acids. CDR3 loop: CASGLSGNTIYF. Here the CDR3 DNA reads TGTGCCAGCGGTCTCTCTGGAAACACCATATATTTT.

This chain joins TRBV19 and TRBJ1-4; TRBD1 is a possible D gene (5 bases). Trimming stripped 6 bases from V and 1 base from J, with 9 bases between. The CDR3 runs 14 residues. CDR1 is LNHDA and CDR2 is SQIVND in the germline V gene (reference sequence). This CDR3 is CASRRGGTNEKLFF. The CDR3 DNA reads TGTGCCAGTAGACGGGGGGGAACTAATGAAAAACTGTTTTTT.

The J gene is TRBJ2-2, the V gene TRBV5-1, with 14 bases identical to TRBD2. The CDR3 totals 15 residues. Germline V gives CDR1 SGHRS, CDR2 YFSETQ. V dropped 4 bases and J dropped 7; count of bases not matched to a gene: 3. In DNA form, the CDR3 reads TGCGCCAGCAGCCGACTAGCGGGAGGGGACGGGGAGCTGTTTTTT. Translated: CASSRLAGGDGELFF.

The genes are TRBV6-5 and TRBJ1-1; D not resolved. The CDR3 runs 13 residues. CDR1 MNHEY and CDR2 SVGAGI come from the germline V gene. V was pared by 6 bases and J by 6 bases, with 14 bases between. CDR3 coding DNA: TGTGCCAGCAGATCCCCGTTGCGCGCTGAAGCTTTCTTT. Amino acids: CASRSPLRAEAFF.

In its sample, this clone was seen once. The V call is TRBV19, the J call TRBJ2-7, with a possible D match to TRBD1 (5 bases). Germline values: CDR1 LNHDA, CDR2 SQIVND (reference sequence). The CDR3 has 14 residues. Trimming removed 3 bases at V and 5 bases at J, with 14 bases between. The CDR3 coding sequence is TGTGCCAGTAGTATTTATGGGGCGGCTAACGAGCAGTACTTC. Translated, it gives CASSIYGAANEQYF.

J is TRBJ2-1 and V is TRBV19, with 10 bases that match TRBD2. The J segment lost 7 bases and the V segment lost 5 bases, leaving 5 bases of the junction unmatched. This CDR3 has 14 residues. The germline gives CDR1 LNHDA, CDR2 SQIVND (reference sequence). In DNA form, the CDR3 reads TGTGCCAGTAGTTGGAGCGGGGGGGCGAATGAGCAGTTCTTC. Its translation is CASSWSGGANEQFF.

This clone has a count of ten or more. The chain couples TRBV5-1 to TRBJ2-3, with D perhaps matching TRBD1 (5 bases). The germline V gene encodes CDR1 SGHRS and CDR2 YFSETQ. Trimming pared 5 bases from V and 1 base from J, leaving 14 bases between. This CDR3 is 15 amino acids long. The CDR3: CASRRDVGRTDTQYF. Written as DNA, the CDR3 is TGCGCCAGCAGGCGTGATGTGGGGCGCACAGATACGCAGTATTTT.